This entry concerns a single T cell receptor beta chain. Authors' data handling: Reference gene primers were amplified, and this amplification served to estimate nucleated cell counts. The assay was immunoSEQ multiplex PCR, and TCRdb's table has in-frame clones only and misses some. That table supplies the V and J calls and clone size; D and trimming were determined from the DNA. This sample has roughly 330,000 clones, with 85% to 90% found just once. This CDR3 is 13 amino acids long. With V trimmed by 6 bases and J by 6 bases, 7 bases remained unmatched. This record belongs to a study of blood T cell repertoires in COVID-19.

The receptor was derived from a woman aged 18-35 years who had recovered from COVID-19. The rearrangement links TRBV12-3 or TRBV12-4 to TRBJ1-2; TRBD1 aligns across 7 bases. Sequencing used PBMCs or T cells enriched from blood (not recorded which). Here the CDR3 DNA reads TGTGCCAGCAGCCCGGCACAGGGGCATGGCTACACCTTC. Its translation is CASSPAQGHGYTF.